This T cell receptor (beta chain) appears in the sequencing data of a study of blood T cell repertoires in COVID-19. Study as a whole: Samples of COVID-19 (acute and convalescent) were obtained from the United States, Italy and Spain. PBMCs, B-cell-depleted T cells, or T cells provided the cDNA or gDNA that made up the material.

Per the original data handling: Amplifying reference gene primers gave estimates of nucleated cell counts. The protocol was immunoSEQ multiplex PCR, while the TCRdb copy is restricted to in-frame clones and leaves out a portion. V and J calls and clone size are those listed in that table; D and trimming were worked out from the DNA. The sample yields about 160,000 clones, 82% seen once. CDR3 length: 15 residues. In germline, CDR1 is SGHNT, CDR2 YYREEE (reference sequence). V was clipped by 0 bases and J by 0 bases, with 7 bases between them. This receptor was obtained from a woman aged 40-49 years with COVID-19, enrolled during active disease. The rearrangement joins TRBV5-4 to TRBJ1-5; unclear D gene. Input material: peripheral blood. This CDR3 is CASSLGQFSNQPQHF. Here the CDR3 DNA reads TGTGCCAGCAGCTTGGGGCAGTTTAGCAATCAGCCCCAGCATTTT.